The rows below give T cell receptor beta chains drawn from one sample of a study of OX40 agonist ivuxolimab in advanced cancers. Profiled with immunoSEQ multiplex PCR; TCRdb holds only in-frame clones, not every one. The sample includes about 77,000 clones, 87% of them seen just once. The specimen comprised CD4+ or CD8+ T cells sorted from blood, sampled in a trial of the OX40 agonist ivuxolimab. These receptors were obtained from an adult with an advanced solid tumor such as melanoma, head and neck, liver or kidney cancer. Both conserved end residues are part of each CDR3. A D gene is named only where the DNA matches it firmly. Expanded clones get a size class; other rows say once, few or many, or leave the size out.

TRBJ1-5 | . | TRBV28 | . | TGTGCCAGCAGTCATTCCTGTATTGCCCTATCACAGGGCTGCAATCAGCCCCAGCATTTT | CASSHSCIALSQGCNQPQHF
TRBJ2-7 | . | TRBV7-9 | . | TGTGCCAGCAGCCCGCTGACCTACGAGCAGTACTTC | CASSPLTYEQYF
TRBJ2-4 | . | TRBV19 | TRBD1 | TGTGCCAGTAGTACCCGGACAGGGTTCCTAGCCAAAAACATTCAGTACTTC | CASSTRTGFLAKNIQYF
TRBJ2-1 | once | TRBV5-8 | TRBD2 | TGTGCCAGCAGCTTGACTAGCGGGAGCCGGCCCTACAATGAGCAGTTCTTC | CASSLTSGSRPYNEQFF
TRBJ2-1 | . | TRBV7-9 | . | TGTGCCAGCAGCTTCGAGGACAGATCTGTGAATGAGCAGTTCTTC | CASSFEDRSVNEQFF
TRBJ2-2 | few | TRBV5-1 | . | TGCGCCAGCAGCTTGGTCGCCGGCCGAACCGGGGAGCTGTTTTTT | CASSLVAGRTGELFF
TRBJ2-7 | . | TRBV7-2 | TRBD1 | TGTGCCAGCAGCTTATCCGGACAGGGGCGATACGAGCAGTACTTC | CASSLSGQGRYEQYF
TRBJ1-2 | few | TRBV11-2 | . | TGTGCCAGCACCCCAGGGAGGGGCGACTATGGCTACACCTTC | CASTPGRGDYGYTF
TRBJ1-1 | . | TRBV29-1 | . | TGCAGCGTTGTGGGGGGTCGGAAGGCTTTCTTT | CSVVGGRKAFF
TRBJ2-1 | . | TRBV7-2 | TRBD2 | TGTGCCAGCAGCTCCCCGACGGCGGGGGTTTTCACCAATGAGCAGTTCTTC | CASSSPTAGVFTNEQFF
TRBJ2-2 | . | TRBV28 | TRBD1 | TGTGCCAGCAGTGTCCCCGGGACAGGGAACACCGGGGAGCTGTTTTTT | CASSVPGTGNTGELFF
TRBJ1-2 | . | TRBV6-5 | TRBD1 | TGTGCCAGCAGGACCGGGACAGGATATGGCTACACCTTC | CASRTGTGYGYTF
TRBJ1-2 | . | TRBV7-8 | TRBD1 | TGTGCCAGCAGCTTACGTTCACAGGGGGACTATGGCTACACCTTC | CASSLRSQGDYGYTF
TRBJ1-2 | . | TRBV27 | . | TGTGCCAGCTCCCTCCTTTATGGGCCTCGGGGGACCCGGGGCTACACCTTC | CASSLLYGPRGTRGYTF
TRBJ2-2 | once | TRBV9 | . | TGTGCCAGCAGCGTAGCCCAGGTCCACACCGGGGAGCTGTTTTTT | CASSVAQVHTGELFF
TRBJ2-5 | . | TRBV11-2 | . | TGTGCCAGCAGAGCATCAGGGGCCCAGCCCCAAGAGACCCAGTACTTC | CASRASGAQPQETQYF
TRBJ1-5 | . | TRBV6-6 | TRBD1 | TGTGCCAGCAGTTCCCGACAGGGTGAGGGACAGCCCCAGCATTTT | CASSSRQGEGQPQHF
TRBJ1-1 | . | TRBV4-1 | . | TGCGCCAGCAGCCACCTGACTGGACCGAGGCGGGACACTGAAGCTTTCTTT | CASSHLTGPRRDTEAFF
TRBJ1-5 | . | TRBV28 | . | TGTGCTAGTATGCAGGTTTACAATCAGCCCCAGCATTTT | CASMQVYNQPQHF
TRBJ2-5 | . | TRBV5-1 | . | TGCGCCAGCAGCTTTAGTAGGGTCCAAGAGACCCAGTACTTC | CASSFSRVQETQYF
TRBJ2-3 | . | TRBV29-1 | . | TGCAGCGTTGCAGGTGGTCCCGGCACAGATACGCAGTATTTT | CSVAGGPGTDTQYF
TRBJ2-5 | few | TRBV25-1 | . | TGTGCCAGCAGTTGGGGGGAAGAGACCCAGTACTTC | CASSWGEETQYF